This T cell receptor beta chain appears in the sequencing data of a study of vaccination and CD4 T cells after COVID-19. Study-level background: Either the Pfizer-BioNTech BNT162b2 or Moderna mRNA-1273 vaccine was given as two doses. Overlapping spike peptides from SARS-CoV-2, HCoV-NL63, HCoV-OC43 and HCoV-229E served to stimulate the cells.

The treatment: roughly ten-day PBMC culture with coronavirus spike peptide pools or control peptides (ViraFEST assay). The collection of CD4+ T cells from the unexposed donor took place before the COVID-19 pandemic (2011-2018). Each well held a few million PBMCs in IL-2 (about 9.3 IU/ml) medium with approximately 9.4 ug/ml peptide pools. The Oncomine TCR Beta short-read assay generated sequence data from the DNA of cultured CD4+ T cells. Via MiXCR, TCRdb re-called the PCR reads, giving one row per CDR3 protein. Of 8,500 to 10,000 distinct CDR3 sequences in the sample, 55% to 75% are singletons; the top ten hold over 20%. CDR1 MDHEN and CDR2 SYDVKM come from the germline V gene. The CDR3 consists of 15 residues. Trimming cost V 4 bases and J 6 bases, with 18 bases left between them. Note on this clonotype: Its antigen is unknown.

The clonotype was recovered from a human donor in good health. Sequenced sample: CD4+ T cells from blood, cultured in vitro. The rearrangement uses TRBV28 and TRBJ1-1, with D possibly being TRBD1 (5 bases). The CDR3 reads CASSSSTGPVAEAFF. The CDR3 DNA is TGTGCCAGCAGTTCATCTACAGGTCCCGTGGCTGAAGCTTTCTTT. Based on the CDR3 plus reference TRBV28 and TRBJ1-1, the full variable domain is DVKVTQSSRYLVKRTGEKVFLECVQDMDHENMFWYRQDPGLGLRLIYFSYDVKMKEKGDIPEGYSVSREKKERFSLILESASTNQTSMYLCASSSSTGPVAEAFFGQGTRLTVV.